One sample yielded the 12 T cell receptor beta chains listed below, sequenced in a study of OX40 agonist ivuxolimab in advanced cancers. Generated by immunoSEQ multiplex PCR, the TCRdb table keeps only in-frame clones and is missing some. The sample gives 25,000 to 35,000 clones, about 86% of which show up once; under 30% is in the top ten. Source: CD4+ or CD8+ T cells sorted from blood, taken in a trial of the OX40 agonist ivuxolimab. Every receptor here comes from an adult with an advanced solid tumor such as melanoma, head and neck, liver or kidney cancer.

The count of this clone is one. The chain recombines TRBV10-2 with TRBJ2-5; 12 positions match TRBD2. CDR1 is WSHSY, CDR2 SAAADI, per germline. The V gene end was trimmed by 5 bases and the J gene end by 5 bases; junction bases not matched to a gene: 6. CDR3 length: 15 residues. DNA of the CDR3: TGCGCCAGCAGTCGGACTAGCGGGGTGGTGGAGACCCAGTACTTC. This sequence encodes CASSRTSGVVETQYF.

The CDR3 protein is CASSLRSSGREQYF. The CDR3 nucleotides are TGTGCCAGCAGTTTAAGGTCGTCAGGGCGGGAGCAGTACTTC. The J gene is TRBJ2-7, the V gene TRBV27; possibly TRBD1 for D (5 bases). Germline V gives CDR1 MNHEY, CDR2 SMNVEV (reference sequence). This CDR3 region has 14 residues. Between the trimmed V and J ends, which lost 2 bases and 7 bases, there was a span of 15 bases.

The CDR3 nucleotides are TGTGCCAGCAGCCGCGACAGGGGGCGTGAAAAACTGTTTTTT. This translates into CASSRDRGREKLFF. V usage is TRBV6-5 and J usage is TRBJ1-4; 10 bases map to TRBD1. The CDR3 runs 14 residues. From germline, CDR1 is MNHEY and CDR2 SVGAGI. The ends lost 6 bases at V and 7 bases at J; junction bases unmatched: 5.

V and J are TRBV5-4 and TRBJ1-2; D ambiguous. V dropped 4 bases and J dropped 4 bases, with 11 bases sitting between them. Germline CDR1 SGHNT, CDR2 YYREEE (reference sequence). This CDR3 is 13 amino acids long. This CDR3 reads CASSPYRAYGYTF. The DNA of the CDR3 is TGTGCCAGCAGCCCGTACCGGGCCTATGGCTACACCTTC.

The gene calls are TRBV11-2 and TRBJ1-3; the D is unclear. Trimming took off 1 base at V and 3 bases at J, with 7 bases between the two ends. This CDR3 contains 14 residues. Germline values: CDR1 SGHAT, CDR2 FQNNGV. The CDR3 nucleotides read TGTGCCAGCAGCTTAGTAGTAAATGGAAACACCATATATTTT. It translates to CASSLVVNGNTIYF.

This rearrangement joins TRBV7-5 to TRBJ2-2; the D call in the table, TRBD1, was not verified against the DNA. TRBV7-5 corresponds to a pseudogene. The CDR3 totals 16 residues. The CDR3 bases are TGTGCCAGAAGCTTAGGCGGGACAGCGAATTCAGGGGAGCTGTTTTTT. It specifies CARSLGGTANSGELFF.

The chain joins TRBV7-8 to TRBJ2-3; TRBD1 matches at 8 bases. The germline V gene encodes CDR1 SGHVS and CDR2 FQNEAQ. J gave up 0 bases and V 1 base, and 9 bases lay outside the gene matches. This CDR3 region has 18 residues. This CDR3 is CASSLGRQGAFSTDTQYF. CDR3 nucleotide sequence: TGTGCCAGCAGCTTAGGTCGCCAGGGGGCCTTTAGCACAGATACGCAGTATTTT.

The chain employs TRBV7-9 and TRBJ2-1, with 12 bases matching TRBD2. V lost 6 bases, J lost 5 bases, and 5 bases stayed unmatched. Germline V gives CDR1 SEHNR, CDR2 FQNEAQ (reference sequence). The CDR3 totals 15 residues. CDR3 bases: TGTGCCAGCAGAACCGGACTAGCGGGACACAATGAGCAGTTCTTC. The encoded protein is CASRTGLAGHNEQFF.

The chain has TRBV13 and TRBJ2-3; TRBD2 matches 9 bases. This CDR3 contains 15 residues. Germline loops: CDR1 PRHDT, CDR2 FYEKMQ (reference sequence). The J segment lost 4 bases and the V segment lost 2 bases, leaving 4 bases of the junction unmatched. CDR3 amino acids: CASSLRTSVADTQYF. The CDR3 DNA reads TGTGCCAGCAGCTTACGGACTAGCGTTGCAGATACGCAGTATTTT.

The chain has TRBV10-1 and TRBJ2-1; 8 nucleotides match TRBD2. V gave up 1 base and J gave up 12 bases; unmatched junction bases: 11. Germline CDR1 reads WNHNN; CDR2 reads SYGVQD (reference sequence). The CDR3 is made up of 15 amino acids. The CDR3 DNA follows: TGCGCCAGCAGTGAGTTCGAGGGTAGCGGGAACGGGCAGTTCTTC. It yields the protein CASSEFEGSGNGQFF.

J is TRBJ2-1 and V is TRBV7-2; 13 nucleotides line up with TRBD2. The junction had 6 bases not matched to a gene; V was cut back by 5 bases and J by 8 bases. The V gene's germline CDR1 is SGHTA and CDR2 FQGNSA. This CDR3 spans 15 amino acids. The CDR3 reads CASSQLAGGRYEQFF. As DNA, the CDR3 is TGTGCCAGCAGCCAACTAGCGGGGGGGCGCTATGAGCAGTTCTTC.

The chain carries TRBV6-5 and TRBJ1-1; D may be TRBD1 (5 bases). The CDR3 runs to 13 residues. Germline V gives CDR1 MNHEY, CDR2 SVGAGI. V dropped 4 bases and J dropped 5 bases, with 11 bases sitting between them. The CDR3 nucleotides are TGTGCCAGCAGTTTCCGGGACCTTACTGAAGCTTTCTTT. It yields the protein CASSFRDLTEAFF.